This TCR beta chain was identified during a study of tumor-infiltrating lymphocytes in primary liver carcinoma. The study, taken as a whole, reports: Pairs of tumor regions overlapped more than tumor-adjacent and tumor-blood pairs did. Presence in all five tumor regions was observed for only about 8-25% of top clones.

In germline, CDR1 is SGHAT, CDR2 FQNNGV. The CDR3 consists of 17 residues. A word on this clonotype: Its antigen is as yet unknown. The junction departs from germline at one end; a sequencing error may be responsible.

Synthesis of TCR beta cDNA was carried out from 450 to 500 ng total RNA with a constant-region primer. The TCR beta library was amplified through three nested multiplex PCR rounds in a modified ARM-PCR procedure. Rounds one and two of PCR, each of roughly 11 cycles, were primed with TRBV1-TRBV30 forward primers and a C-beta reverse primer. From the multiplex PCR reads, TCRdb called clonotypes with MiXCR, one entry per CDR3 protein. Of roughly 70,000 distinct CDR3 sequences detected, over 60% appear once; the ten largest clones hold approximately 41%. Extraction of RNA together with DNA used 20-30 mg of unsorted bulk tissue.

The sequenced sample was liver tumor tissue from sampling region 4. Subset noted: tumor region T4, right-lateral pole. V is TRBV11-2 and J is TRBJ1-1; no clear D gene. This TCR derives from a man between 35 and 55 years old with primary liver carcinoma and hepatitis B virus infection. The CDR3 protein is CASSLMGRGKLVREAFF. DNA for the CDR3: TGTGCCAGCAGTTTAATGGGTAGAGGGAAGTTAGTCCGTGAAGCCTTCTTT.